The clone carrying this TCR beta chain was observed a handful of times. Germline V lookup: CDR1 MNHEY, CDR2 SVGEGT. Germline trimming cut 1 base from V and 5 bases from J; bases unmatched to any gene: 7. This CDR3 has 16 amino acids. Each CDR3 protein is one row after TCRdb ran MiXCR on the RT-PCR reads. The sample has almost 700,000 distinct CDR3 sequences; approximately 15% are singletons. The sequencing sample was made of memory CD4+ T cells from blood. This sequence was found in a female donor in good health, serving as a healthy control. The J gene is TRBJ2-1, the V gene TRBV6-2 or TRBV6-3, with TRBD2 matching over 8 bases. This chain's CDR3 is CASSYFGSGNDNEQFF. The CDR3 DNA is TGTGCCAGCAGTTACTTTGGTAGCGGGAACGACAATGAGCAGTTCTTC.